This is a list of T cell receptor beta chains from one sample in a study of CD8 T cells in Susac syndrome. MiXCR, run by TCRdb on the immunoSEQ multiplex PCR reads, gives a single entry per CDR3 protein. Of roughly 200,000 distinct CDR3 sequences detected, approximately 96% appear once; the ten largest clones hold 0.15% to 0.2%. The source material was CD8+ T cells from PBMCs. These receptor sequences come from a human donor with multiple sclerosis. The CDR3 runs from the conserved cysteine through the conserved F or W. D genes are given only for firm matches. A clone size is listed for some rows: how often the clone was seen (once, few, many), or a class if it is expanded.

TGCAGTGCGACGCTCCCGGAGGGACTAGCGGGGGGGCCACGGGAGACCCAGTACTTC | CSATLPEGLAGGPRETQYF | TRBJ2-5 | TRBV20-1 | TRBD2 | -
TGCAGCGTTGAAGGGACTAGCGGAGTAGATACGCAGTATTTT | CSVEGTSGVDTQYF | TRBJ2-3 | TRBV29-1 | TRBD2 | -
TGTGCCAGCAGTTTATACGGTCGACAGTTAAATGAAAAACTGTTTTTT | CASSLYGRQLNEKLFF | TRBJ1-4 | TRBV27 | - | -
TGCAGTGCTAGAATGGGGGAGGGCACAGACGAGCAGTACTTC | CSARMGEGTDEQYF | TRBJ2-7 | TRBV20-1 | TRBD2 | -
TGCAGTGCTAGGAGACAGGGGATAGGGGAAAAACTGTTTTTT | CSARRQGIGEKLFF | TRBJ1-4 | TRBV20-1 | TRBD1 | -
TGTGCCACCAGACAGACAGGGGACTATGGCTACACCTTC | CATRQTGDYGYTF | TRBJ1-2 | TRBV28 | TRBD1 | -
TGCAGTGCGCGGAACCGTGGGACAGGGGGCTACGAGCAGTACTTC | CSARNRGTGGYEQYF | TRBJ2-7 | TRBV20-1 | TRBD1 | -
TGTGCCAGCAGTGTGACGAGCTCCTACAATGAGCAGTTCTTC | CASSVTSSYNEQFF | TRBJ2-1 | TRBV2 | - | -
TGTGCCAGCCTCCTGGGGACTTGGTATGGCTACACCTTC | CASLLGTWYGYTF | TRBJ1-2 | TRBV2 | - | -
TGTGCCAGCAGCGTAGGGGGGAGCGGCTATGGCTACACCTTC | CASSVGGSGYGYTF | TRBJ1-2 | TRBV9 | - | once
TGTGCCAGCCAACGAGGGAGAGTAGAGGGCTACACCTTC | CASQRGRVEGYTF | TRBJ1-2 | TRBV9 | - | -
TGTGCCCTAGATACGCAGTATTTT | CALDTQYF | TRBJ2-3 | TRBV11-2 | - | once